This T cell receptor beta chain was documented in a study of T cells in Graves' hyperthyroidism and ophthalmopathy. Trimming removed 11 bases from V and 8 bases from J; junction bases left unmatched: 6. CDR1 and CDR2 (germline): LNHDA, SQIVND (reference sequence). CDR3 length: 13 amino acids. Comment on this clonotype: Antigen specificity is unknown.

Study-level results: Blood held most thyroid clonotypes expanded above 0.001 frequency.

Lactation, pregnancy, other autoimmune disease or uncontrolled infection excluded patients. The investigators amplified TCR beta CDR3 regions from RNA transcripts. Using the HTBI primer set, a first-round RT-PCR was run on the TCR CDR3. One entry per CDR3 protein, called by TCRdb with MiXCR from the multiplex PCR reads. This table holds around 370,000 distinct CDR3 sequences, roughly 20% found once. Sequences were obtained from blood. The source of this sequence is a man younger than 35 with Graves' ophthalmopathy. The chain combines TRBV19 with TRBJ1-6; 10 bases align to TRBD1. For the CDR3, the DNA is TGTGCCGGCCGGGACAGGGGTGATTCACCCCTCCACTTT. It yields the protein CAGRDRGDSPLHF. Full variable domain (outside the CDR3, taken from reference TRBV19 and TRBJ1-6): DGGITQSPKYLFRKEGQNVTLSCEQNLNHDAMYWYRQDPGQGLRLIYYSQIVNDFQKGDIAEGYSVSREKKESFPLTVTSAQKNPTAFYLCAGRDRGDSPLHFGNGTRLTVT.